These 3 T cell receptor beta chains share one sample of origin, sequenced in a study of cytomegalovirus exposure and HLA in healthy donors. This table comes from immunoSEQ multiplex PCR, and its TCRdb copy is limited to in-frame clones, with some not included. The table lists around 400,000 clones, 86% of them singletons. Sequenced material: PBMCs. All receptors derive from a woman between 18 and 30 years old in good health and CMV-seronegative.

The rearrangement links TRBV2 to TRBJ2-1, with D possibly matching TRBD2 (6 bases). V was clipped by 8 bases and J by 0 bases, with 8 bases between them. CDR1 and CDR2 from the germline V gene are SNHLY and FYNNEI. The CDR3 runs 13 residues. DNA for the CDR3: TGTGCCAGCGACGGGAGCTCCTACAATGAGCAGTTCTTC. Protein: CASDGSSYNEQFF.

In DNA form, the CDR3 reads TGTGCCAGCAGTGAAGTAATGGCTAGCGGGGGGCATGAGCAGTTCTTC. This translates into CASSEVMASGGHEQFF. The genes are TRBV6-1 and TRBJ2-1, with 11 bases matching TRBD2. CDR3 length: 16 amino acids. Germline V gene lookup returns CDR1 MNHNS and CDR2 SASEGT. The V gene end was trimmed by 1 base and the J gene end by 8 bases; junction bases not matched to a gene: 7.

The chain carries TRBV27 and TRBJ2-1; 14 bases fit TRBD2. The CDR3 extends over 17 amino acids. V lost 6 bases and J lost 4; bases outside the gene matches: 8. Germline V CDR1 and CDR2: MNHEY, SMNVEV (reference sequence). The CDR3 loop reads CASSPGTSGSGYNEQFF. Written as DNA, the CDR3 is TGTGCCAGCAGCCCCGGGACTAGCGGGAGCGGGTACAATGAGCAGTTCTTC.